One and the same sample provided the 3 T cell receptor beta chains below, sequenced in a study of blood T cell repertoires in COVID-19. TCRdb keeps only in-frame clones here, not all; method: immunoSEQ multiplex PCR. The sample lists approximately 98,000 clones, roughly four fifths occurring once. Sequenced material: peripheral blood. These receptors all come from a woman in her sixties or seventies with acute or convalescent COVID-19.

The rearrangement joins TRBV7-6 to TRBJ1-4; TRBD1 aligns across 9 bases. Germline CDR1 is SGHVS and CDR2 is FNYEAQ. CDR3 length: 16 residues. V lost 5 bases, J lost 8 bases, and 12 bases stayed unmatched. The CDR3 bases are TGTGCCAGCAGCCTTCGGGAGGGGACAGGGAGGGAAAAACTGTTTTTT. Its protein product is CASSLREGTGREKLFF.

The chain joins TRBV5-6 to TRBJ1-2, with a weak D call TRBD1 (6 bases). Trimming took 3 bases from V and 6 from J, leaving 18 bases between them. This CDR3 has 15 residues. CDR1 and CDR2 from the germline V gene are SGHDT and YYEEEE. CDR3 loop: CASSSVVQGLHGYTF. Written as DNA, the CDR3 is TGTGCCAGCAGCTCCGTAGTACAGGGTCTACATGGCTACACCTTC.

The genes are TRBV7-2 and TRBJ2-5, with D hard to call. V shed 5 bases and J shed 5 bases, with 12 bases lying between them. The germline V gene has CDR1 SGHTA and CDR2 FQGNSA. CDR3 length equals 13 residues. The CDR3 region has the DNA TGTGCCAGCAGCCCCGCGCTTCGGGAGACCCAGTACTTC. Its translation is CASSPALRETQYF.